Listed below are T cell receptor beta chains from one sample, sequenced in a study of technical replicates of blood from several donors. Sequencing was performed with immunoSEQ multiplex PCR; in TCRdb, only in-frame clones are kept and a portion is missing. Here the sample spans tens of thousands of clones, just under 95% being singletons. Input material: T cells isolated from PBMCs. The source is a human donor in good health. The CDR3 runs from the conserved cysteine through the conserved F or W. D genes are given only for firm matches. A row's size may be missing; if present it is once, few, many or a size class.

. | TRBJ2-2 | TRBD1 | TRBV9 | 18 | CASSVPLSSGQQTGELFF | TGTGCCAGCAGCGTACCGCTGTCATCGGGACAGCAAACCGGGGAGCTGTTTTTT
. | TRBJ1-5 | . | TRBV19 | 15 | CASSQTGGSNQPQHF | TGTGCCAGTAGCCAGACAGGAGGTAGCAATCAGCCCCAGCATTTT
. | TRBJ1-2 | . | TRBV15 | 13 | CATSSPFGWGYTF | TGTGCCACCAGCAGTCCTTTTGGCTGGGGCTACACCTTC
. | TRBJ2-4 | . | TRBV4-1 | 12 | CASSQPEDIQYF | TGCGCCAGCAGCCAACCCGAGGACATTCAGTACTTC
. | TRBJ1-5 | . | TRBV4-3 | 16 | CASSQEAGVSNQPQHF | TGCGCCAGCAGCCAAGAAGCAGGGGTTAGCAATCAGCCCCAGCATTTT
. | TRBJ2-1 | TRBD2 | TRBV11-3 | 20 | CASSQTPTSGSMRTYNEQFF | TGTGCCAGCAGCCAAACCCCCACTAGCGGGAGTATGAGGACCTACAATGAGCAGTTCTTC
. | TRBJ1-2 | . | TRBV6-5 | 12 | CASSSSGSGYTF | TGTGCCAGCAGTTCGTCGGGGAGTGGCTACACCTTC
few | TRBJ1-1 | . | TRBV2 | 13 | CASSEQGGTEAFF | TGTGCCAGCAGTGAACAGGGAGGCACTGAAGCTTTCTTT
. | TRBJ2-3 | TRBD2 | TRBV4-1 | 18 | CASSQELGLAGVTDTQYF | TGCGCCAGCAGCCAAGAGTTAGGACTAGCGGGCGTCACAGATACGCAGTATTTT
. | TRBJ1-3 | . | TRBV18 | 16 | CASSPPSGLAGNTIYF | TGTGCCAGCTCACCACCGAGCGGTTTGGCTGGAAACACCATATATTTT
. | TRBJ2-1 | . | TRBV27 | 15 | CASSPLSGTTLEQFF | TGTGCCAGCAGTCCCCTGTCGGGGACAACCTTGGAGCAGTTCTTC
. | TRBJ1-2 | . | TRBV19 | 16 | CASSIDLRTANYGYTF | TGTGCCAGTAGTATAGATCTAAGGACAGCTAACTATGGCTACACCTTC
. | TRBJ1-3 | . | TRBV19 | 17 | CASSITGRGASGNTIYF | TGTGCCAGTAGTATTACGGGTCGGGGGGCGTCTGGAAACACCATATATTTT
. | TRBJ2-1 | . | TRBV5-4 | 12 | CASSLGIDEQFF | TGTGCCAGCAGCTTGGGTATCGATGAGCAGTTCTTC
. | TRBJ2-1 | TRBD2 | TRBV9 | 18 | CASSVRTSGRRPYNEQFF | TGTGCCAGCAGCGTAAGGACTAGCGGGAGGCGACCCTACAATGAGCAGTTCTTC
. | TRBJ1-2 | . | TRBV4-3 | 15 | CASSLNRGVEYGYTF | TGCGCCAGCAGCCTAAATCGGGGGGTTGAGTATGGCTACACCTTC
. | TRBJ1-2 | TRBD1 | TRBV25-1 | 15 | CASSDGTGWDYGYTF | TGTGCCAGCAGCGACGGGACAGGGTGGGACTATGGCTACACCTTC
. | TRBJ1-1 | . | TRBV28 | 11 | CASSHQTEAFF | TGTGCCAGCTCTCATCAGACTGAAGCTTTCTTT
once | TRBJ2-5 | TRBD2 | TRBV27 | 19 | CASSLRGGRTSVYQETQYF | TGTGCCAGCAGTTTAAGAGGGGGGAGGACTAGCGTGTACCAAGAGACCCAGTACTTC
. | TRBJ2-2 | TRBD1 | TRBV28 | 14 | CASSLSGGVGELFF | TGTGCCAGCAGTTTGTCAGGGGGCGTCGGGGAGCTGTTTTTT
once | TRBJ2-2 | TRBD2 | TRBV18 | 16 | CASSPSGRDGTGELFF | TGTGCCAGCTCCCCCAGCGGGAGAGATGGCACCGGGGAGCTGTTTTTT
. | TRBJ2-1 | TRBD2 | TRBV9 | 15 | CASSVASGRLNEQFF | TGTGCCAGCAGCGTGGCTAGCGGGAGGTTGAATGAGCAGTTCTTC
. | TRBJ2-7 | . | TRBV11-2 | 14 | CASSLGRGSYEQYF | TGTGCCAGCAGCTTAGGCCGAGGCTCCTACGAGCAGTACTTC
. | TRBJ2-5 | TRBD2 | TRBV4-2 | 14 | CASSDTLAPETQYF | TGTGCCAGCAGCGATACACTAGCGCCCGAGACCCAGTACTTC
. | TRBJ2-7 | TRBD1 | TRBV7-9 | 13 | CASSWTGVYEQYF | TGTGCCAGCAGCTGGACAGGGGTATACGAGCAGTACTTC
. | TRBJ2-5 | TRBD2 | TRBV29-1 | 14 | CSAGGLARGETQYF | TGCAGCGCCGGGGGACTAGCGAGGGGGGAGACCCAGTACTTC
. | TRBJ2-3 | TRBD2 | TRBV5-1 | 16 | CASSLFPSGSTDTQYF | TGCGCCAGCAGCTTGTTCCCTAGCGGGAGCACAGATACGCAGTATTTT
. | TRBJ1-4 | . | TRBV15 | 15 | CATSLGGVSNEKLFF | TGTGCCACCAGCCTGGGGGGGGTATCTAATGAAAAACTGTTTTTT